The present TCR beta chain was sequenced within a study of blood T cell repertoires in COVID-19. Trimming removed 6 bases at V and 7 bases at J, with 16 bases between. Germline assignment: CDR1 MGHDK and CDR2 SYGVNS. The length of the CDR3 is 14 residues. Assay: immunoSEQ multiplex PCR; the TCRdb copy retains only in-frame clones and omits some. The sample has fewer than 300,000 clones; 80% to 95% are singletons. This clone was observed once. The sequenced material came from PBMCs or T cells enriched from blood (not recorded which). The receptor was isolated from a woman aged 25 to 45 who had recovered from COVID-19. V is TRBV25-1 and J is TRBJ1-5; possibly TRBD1 for D (6 bases). CDR3 sequence (DNA): TGTGCCAGCAGCTGGGGGCAGGGGTGGCAGCCCCAGCATTTT. It translates to CASSWGQGWQPQHF.